This TCR beta chain appears in the sequencing data of a study of T cells in Graves' hyperthyroidism and ophthalmopathy. At the level of the study: Peripheral blood was secured at the point of initial diagnosis, before any treatment. Study-wide findings and caveats: Ophthalmopathy got predicted by the model a median approximately six months before its onset. Most expanded thyroid clonotypes above 0.001 recurred in blood.

The CDR3 contains 16 residues. The J segment lost 6 bases and the V segment lost 5 bases, leaving 15 bases of the junction unmatched. Per the germline V gene, CDR1 is MDHEN and CDR2 is SYDVKM. Many counts were recorded for this clonotype. What it binds is unknown. Patients showing uncontrolled infection, other autoimmune disease, pregnancy or lactation were ineligible. Amplification of TCR beta CDR3 regions used RNA as the template. The study used the HTBI primer set for a first-round RT-PCR of the TCR CDR3. TCRdb redid the calling of the multiplex PCR reads with MiXCR, one entry per CDR3 protein. Of 350,000 to 400,000 distinct CDR3 sequences in the sample, about 15% were seen once.

This clonotype originated in a woman aged 25 to 45 with Graves' hyperthyroidism. Sequencing used blood. V is TRBV28 and J is TRBJ2-5; TRBD2 agrees at 7 bases. The DNA for the CDR3 is TGTGCCAGCAGTCTCCCGTTTATGGGGAGCGGGAAGACCCAGTACTTC. Translating it yields CASSLPFMGSGKTQYF.